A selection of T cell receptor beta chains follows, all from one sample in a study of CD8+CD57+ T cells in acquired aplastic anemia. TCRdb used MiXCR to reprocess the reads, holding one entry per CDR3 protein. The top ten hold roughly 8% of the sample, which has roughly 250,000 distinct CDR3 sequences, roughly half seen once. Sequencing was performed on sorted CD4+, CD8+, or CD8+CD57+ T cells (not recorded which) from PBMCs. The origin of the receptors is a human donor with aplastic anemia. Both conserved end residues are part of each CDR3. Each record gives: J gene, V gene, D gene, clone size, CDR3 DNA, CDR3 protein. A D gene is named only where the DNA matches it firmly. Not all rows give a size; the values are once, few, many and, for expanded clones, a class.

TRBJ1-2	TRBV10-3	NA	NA	TGTGCCATTGCGTGGGGCCTCACCCCCCTATCGGATGGCTACACCTTC	CAIAWGLTPLSDGYTF
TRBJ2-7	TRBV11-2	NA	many	TGTGCCAGCGCCGGGCAGCCCTCCTACGAGCAGTACTTC	CASAGQPSYEQYF
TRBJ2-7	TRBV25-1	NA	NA	TGTGCCAGCAGTTACTTAGGCAACGAGCAGTACTTC	CASSYLGNEQYF
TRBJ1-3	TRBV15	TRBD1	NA	TGTGCCACCAGCATATGGACAGGCAGCTCTGGAAACACCATATATTTT	CATSIWTGSSGNTIYF
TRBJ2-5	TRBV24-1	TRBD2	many	TGTGCCACCAGTGATTCGCGGGGGAAGCGGTACTTC	CATSDSRGKRYF
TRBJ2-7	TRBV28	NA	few	TGTGCCAGCAAGGGAATCGAGTCCTACGAGCAGTACTTC	CASKGIESYEQYF
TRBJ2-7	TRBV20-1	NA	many	TGCAGTGCTAGAGGGAGTGCGCGGGTTTACGAGCAGTACTTC	CSARGSARVYEQYF
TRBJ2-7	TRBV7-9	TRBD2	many	TGTGCCAGCAGCTTAATGGCGGGAGGGGACGAGCAGTACTTC	CASSLMAGGDEQYF
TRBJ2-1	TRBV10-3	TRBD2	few	TGTGCCGTCAGTGTCGGGAGGAACAATGGGCAGTTCTTC	CAVSVGRNNGQFF
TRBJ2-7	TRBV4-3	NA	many	TGCGCCAGCAGCCAAGATATCCCTAGCTCCTACGAGCAGTACTTC	CASSQDIPSSYEQYF
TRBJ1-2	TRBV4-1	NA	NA	TGCGCCAGCAGCCAAGATCAGTCAGTTCAAAGAGCTAACTATGGCTACACCTTC	CASSQDQSVQRANYGYTF
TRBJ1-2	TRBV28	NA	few	TGTGCCAGCAGTTCCGGCCAAGCAGGCAACTATGGCTACACCTTC	CASSSGQAGNYGYTF
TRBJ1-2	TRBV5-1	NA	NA	TGCGCCAGCAGCGTTGGACAGCGGGGAGGCTACACCTTC	CASSVGQRGGYTF
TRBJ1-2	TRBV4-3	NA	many	TGCGCCAGCAGCCAAGATCGTAACTATGGCTACACCTTC	CASSQDRNYGYTF
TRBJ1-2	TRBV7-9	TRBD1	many	TGTGCCAGCAGCCCCAGACAGGGAGTGGGCTACACCTTC	CASSPRQGVGYTF
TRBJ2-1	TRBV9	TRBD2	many	TGTGCCAGCAGCGTACCGAAAAGCGGGGGGGACTACAATGAGCAGTTCTTC	CASSVPKSGGDYNEQFF
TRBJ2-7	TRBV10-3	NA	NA	TGTGCTATTAGAGCGGGTTACGAGCAGTACTTC	CAIRAGYEQYF
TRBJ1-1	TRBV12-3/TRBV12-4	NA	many	TGTGCCAGCAGTTTATCCAGAGGGAACACTGAAGCTTTCTTT	CASSLSRGNTEAFF
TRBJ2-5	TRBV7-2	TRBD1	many	TGTGCCAGCAGCTTACAGGGGGCATGGGAGACCCAGTACTTC	CASSLQGAWETQYF
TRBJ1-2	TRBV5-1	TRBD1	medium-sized	TGCGCCAGCAGCTATCAGGGGGGAGGCTACACCTTC	CASSYQGGGYTF
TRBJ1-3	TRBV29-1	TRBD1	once	TGCAGCGTAGACAGGGGCGGAAACACCATATATTTT	CSVDRGGNTIYF
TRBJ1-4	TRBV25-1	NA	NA	TGTGCCAGCAGTTTGGGGGGAGGGGAAAAACTGTCTTTT	CASSLGGGEKLSF
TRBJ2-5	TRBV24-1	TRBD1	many	TGTGCCACCAGTGATACAGGGGCCCAAGAGACCCAGTACTTC	CATSDTGAQETQYF
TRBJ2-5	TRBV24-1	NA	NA	TGTGCCACCAGTGACCCGAAGCGGACCCAAGAGACCCAGTACTTC	CATSDPKRTQETQYF
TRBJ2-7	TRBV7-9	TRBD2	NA	TGTGCCAGCAGCTCCGGGACTAGCGAGGCCCTAAGGAGGGAGCAGTACTTC	CASSSGTSEALRREQYF
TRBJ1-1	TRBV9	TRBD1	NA	TGTGCCAGCAGCGCGGTAGGGGACAGGGGGCGCAGGAACACTGAAGCTTTCTTT	CASSAVGDRGRRNTEAFF
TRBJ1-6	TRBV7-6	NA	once	TGTGCCAGCAGCTTAGCTCCACAGGCTCCCCTCCACTTT	CASSLAPQAPLHF
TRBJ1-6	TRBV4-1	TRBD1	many	TGCGCCAGCAGCCAAGGCGGGACAGGGAATTCACCCCTCCACTTT	CASSQGGTGNSPLHF
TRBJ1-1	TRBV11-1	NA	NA	TGTGCCAGCAGCCTATCAGGACAGTATGGCACTGAAGCTTTCTTT	CASSLSGQYGTEAFF
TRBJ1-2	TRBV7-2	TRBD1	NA	TGTGCCAGCAGCGAAAACAGGGGCGCTGGCTATGGCTACACCTTC	CASSENRGAGYGYTF
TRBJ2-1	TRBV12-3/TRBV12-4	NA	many	TGTGCCAGCAGCTTTGAGGGGGTCTACAATGAGCAGTTCTTC	CASSFEGVYNEQFF
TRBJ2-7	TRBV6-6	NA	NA	TGTGCCAGCAGTTACGCGGCCCACGAGCAGTACTTC	CASSYAAHEQYF
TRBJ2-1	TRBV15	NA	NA	TGTGCCACCAGCAGTTCCAGGAGCTCCTACAATGAGCAGTTCTTC	CATSSSRSSYNEQFF
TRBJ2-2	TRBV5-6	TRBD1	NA	TGTGCCAGCGGCTTGAGGACAGGGGGTTTGATCACCGGGGAGCTGTTTTTT	CASGLRTGGLITGELFF
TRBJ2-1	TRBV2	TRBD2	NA	TGTGCCAGCAGTCCCTCGGGACTAGCGGGGGGGCCGTCCTACAATGAGCAGTTCTTC	CASSPSGLAGGPSYNEQFF
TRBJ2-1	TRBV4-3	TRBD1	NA	TGCGCCAGCAGCCAAGGACAGGGGAACTCCTACGAGCAGTTCTTC	CASSQGQGNSYEQFF
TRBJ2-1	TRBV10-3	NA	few	TGTGCCATCAGTGAAGGGGACGCTGAGCAATTCTTC	CAISEGDAEQFF
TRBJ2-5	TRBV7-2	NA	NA	TGTGCCAGCAGCTTATACCGGGGGAAAGAGACCCAGTACTTC	CASSLYRGKETQYF
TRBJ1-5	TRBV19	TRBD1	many	TGTGCCAGTAGTACCTCCAGGACAGGGTACGACAATCAGCCCCAGCATTTT	CASSTSRTGYDNQPQHF
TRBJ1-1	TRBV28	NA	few	TGTGCCAGCAGTTTTATTGGAGGGAAGACTGAAGCTTTCTTT	CASSFIGGKTEAFF
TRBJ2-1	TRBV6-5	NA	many	TGTGCCAGCAGTTACATCGGGGGGCCAAATGAGCAGTTCTTC	CASSYIGGPNEQFF
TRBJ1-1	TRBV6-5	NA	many	TGTGCCAGCAGTAGTCGAATGAACACTGAAGCTTTCTTT	CASSSRMNTEAFF
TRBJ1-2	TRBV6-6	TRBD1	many	TGTGCCAGCAGCCAAGGACAGGACGGACCTACCTACTATGGCTACACCTTC	CASSQGQDGPTYYGYTF
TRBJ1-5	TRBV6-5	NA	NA	TGTGCCAGCAGTTACCTACCCGATCAGCCCCAGCATTTT	CASSYLPDQPQHF
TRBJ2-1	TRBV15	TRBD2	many	TGTGCCACCAGCAGAGAGAGACTAGCGGACAATGAGCAGTTCTTC	CATSRERLADNEQFF
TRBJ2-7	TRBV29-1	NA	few	TGCAGCGTCTACCTTACGGGGGCTTCCTACGAGCAGTACTTC	CSVYLTGASYEQYF
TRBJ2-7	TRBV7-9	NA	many	TGTGCCAGCAGACCGGGACGGACCTACGAGCAGTACTTC	CASRPGRTYEQYF
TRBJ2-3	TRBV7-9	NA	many	TGTGCCAGCAGCTCCAACAGGGAGTTCACAGATACGCAGTATTTT	CASSSNREFTDTQYF
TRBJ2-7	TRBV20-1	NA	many	TGCAGTGCCCGTCCTCTGTCCCTAGGGGGCTACGAGCAGTACTTC	CSARPLSLGGYEQYF
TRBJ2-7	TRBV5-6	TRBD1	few	TGTGCCAGCAGCTCACAGGGGGTCTACGAGCAGTACTTC	CASSSQGVYEQYF
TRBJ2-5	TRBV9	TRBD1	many	TGTGCCAGCAGCGTTGGGACAGGGGTCATCGAGACCCAGTACTTC	CASSVGTGVIETQYF
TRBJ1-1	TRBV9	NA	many	TGTGCCAGCAGCGTAGATCGCGACAGGACTCCGAACACTGAAGCTTTCTTT	CASSVDRDRTPNTEAFF
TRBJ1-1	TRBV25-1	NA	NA	TGTGCCAGCAGTCCACGCGCCGCCATGGGTGTACGCACTGAAGCTTTCTTT	CASSPRAAMGVRTEAFF
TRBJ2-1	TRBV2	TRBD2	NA	TGTGCCAGCAGTGCCCTACCTAGCGGGAGTAAAAATGAGCAGTTCTTC	CASSALPSGSKNEQFF